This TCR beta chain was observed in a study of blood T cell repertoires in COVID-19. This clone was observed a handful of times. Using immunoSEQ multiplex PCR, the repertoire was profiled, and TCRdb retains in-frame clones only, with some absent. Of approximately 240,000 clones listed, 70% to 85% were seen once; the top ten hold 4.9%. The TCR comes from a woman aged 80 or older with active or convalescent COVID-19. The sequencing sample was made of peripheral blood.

The CDR3 loop reads CASSQDWRGGPADTQYF. The CDR3 coding sequence is TGTGCCAGCAGCCAAGATTGGAGGGGGGGCCCCGCAGATACGCAGTATTTT. The V and J genes are TRBV14 and TRBJ2-3, with D maybe TRBD2 (7 bases). V lost 0 bases, J lost 4 bases, and 17 bases lay in between. The CDR3 has 17 residues. Germline loops: CDR1 SGHDN, CDR2 FVKESK.